One TCR beta chain is described in this entry. What it binds is unknown. V shed 6 bases and J shed 1 base, with 12 bases lying between them. The CDR3 extends over 15 amino acids. Germline-derived CDR1 and CDR2 are LNHDA and SQIVND (reference sequence). CD8+CD57+ cell expansion had been shown by flow cytometry in patients chosen for sequencing. Receipt of therapy had not occurred in any patient by the time of blood sampling. TCR beta VDJ and CDR3 profiles were obtained from a genomic DNA template. TCRdb reprocessed the reads via MiXCR and lists one record per CDR3 protein. The repertoire holds 95,000 to 150,000 distinct CDR3 sequences, with 50% to 70% as singletons. This sample was included in a study of CD8+CD57+ T cells in acquired aplastic anemia. Study background: 3.2 ug was the average amount of DNA from sorted CD4+ and CD8+ cells. Study-wide findings and caveats: Overlap between patients and controls comprised twenty-nine CD8+ CDR3 sequences.

The sample consisted of sorted CD4+, CD8+, or CD8+CD57+ T cells (not recorded which) from PBMCs. This TCR was sampled from a human donor with aplastic anemia. J is TRBJ2-2 and V is TRBV19; D gene uncertain. CDR3: CASSPWAGNTGELFF. CDR3 DNA: TGTGCCAGTAGCCCCTGGGCAGGGAACACCGGGGAGCTGTTTTTT.